The 14 T cell receptor beta chains listed next were all sequenced from one sample in a study of cytotoxic CD8 clonotypes in ibrutinib-treated CLL. TCRdb's table, derived via immunoSEQ multiplex PCR, lists solely in-frame clones and lacks some. The sample lists 250,000 to 350,000 clones; 76% were seen once. The specimen comprised PBMCs, sampled at disease progression, from a patient treated with ibrutinib. These receptors all come from a human donor with chronic lymphocytic leukemia.

The V gene is TRBV19, the J gene TRBJ2-3, with a possible D match to TRBD1 (8 bases). Germline V gene data show CDR1 as LNHDA and CDR2 as SQIVND (reference sequence). Trimming shortened V by 5 bases and J by 1 base, and 28 bases separated the two germline ends. This CDR3 has 20 amino acids. As DNA, the CDR3 is TGTGCCAGTAGTCTGAGGCGGGGGACAGGAGCGGTGTTGGGCACAGATACGCAGTATTTT. Its protein is CASSLRRGTGAVLGTDTQYF.

The chain recombines TRBV29-1 with TRBJ1-2; D not resolved. Germline loops: CDR1 SQVTM, CDR2 ANQGSEA. The CDR3 length is 14 residues. The ends were cut back, 4 bases at V and 4 bases at J, with 16 bases in the middle. The CDR3 loop reads CSVGGRTGLYGYTF. In DNA, the CDR3 is TGCAGCGTTGGAGGCAGGACGGGTCTCTATGGCTACACCTTC.

This clone was found a few times. At the DNA level, this CDR3 is encoded by other sequences in the same sample as well. This chain connects TRBV12-5 to TRBJ2-5; 11 positions match TRBD2. With 2 bases clipped from V and 4 bases from J, the junction kept 3 bases outside the gene matches. The CDR3 contains 15 residues. CDR1 LGHNT and CDR2 FRNRAP come from the germline V gene. The CDR3 DNA reads as TGTGCTAGTGGTTTGTTAGCGGGGGGGAGAGAGACCCAGTACTTC. This gives the protein CASGLLAGGRETQYF. Based on the CDR3 plus reference TRBV12-5 and TRBJ2-5, the full variable domain is DARVTQTPRHKVTEMGQEVTMRCQPILGHNTVFWYRQTMMQGLELLAYFRNRAPLDDSGMPKDRFSAEMPDATLATLKIQPSEPRDSAVYFCASGLLAGGRETQYFGPGTRLLVL.

The genes are TRBV5-1 and TRBJ1-2; the D gene is possibly TRBD1 (5 bases). Looked up from germline, CDR1 is SGHRS and CDR2 is YFSETQ. Trimming took off 0 bases at V and 1 base at J, with 7 bases between the two ends. The CDR3 sequence is 14 residues long. The CDR3 loop is CASSLEQGNYGYTF. In DNA, the CDR3 is TGCGCCAGCAGCTTGGAGCAGGGTAACTATGGCTACACCTTC.

The chain recombines TRBV7-2 with TRBJ2-3; D gene uncertain. V lost 3 bases to trimming and J lost 4 bases, with 8 bases between them. CDR1 and CDR2 (germline): SGHTA, FQGNSA. The CDR3 contains 13 residues. The CDR3 protein is CASSFSYPDTQYF. As DNA, the CDR3 is TGTGCCAGCAGCTTTAGTTACCCAGATACGCAGTATTTT.

The chain uses TRBV6-5 and TRBJ2-7, with TRBD1 as a possible D gene (5 bases). The CDR3 runs to 14 residues. Trimming left V 0 bases short and J 3 bases short, with 9 bases between. CDR1 MNHEY and CDR2 SVGAGI come from the germline V gene. The CDR3 reads CASSYSSQGYEQYF. CDR3 nucleotide sequence: TGTGCCAGCAGTTACTCCAGCCAGGGCTACGAGCAGTACTTC.

The gene calls are TRBV4-1 and TRBJ1-2, with TRBD1 identical over 7 bases. V dropped 2 bases and J dropped 5; count of bases not matched to a gene: 11. The CDR3 is 16 amino acids. The germline V gene encodes CDR1 MGHRA and CDR2 YSYEKL. The CDR3 sequence is CASSQLWGQQKYGYTF. The CDR3 DNA is TGCGCCAGCAGCCAACTTTGGGGACAGCAAAAATATGGCTACACCTTC.

The genes are TRBV10-3 and TRBJ1-5; 7 bases fit TRBD1. This CDR3 region has 12 residues. Germline assignment: CDR1 ENHRY and CDR2 SYGVKD. Unmatched junction bases numbered 7, after V lost 10 bases and J lost 7 bases. CDR3 amino acids: CATRQGGQPQHF. CDR3 DNA sequence: TGTGCCACTAGACAGGGCGGCCAGCCCCAGCATTTT.

On this clone: In the same sample, other DNA sequences code for this CDR3. This sequence joins TRBV18 and TRBJ1-2; D unclear. This CDR3 region has 13 residues. Germline CDR1 and CDR2: KGHSH and LQKENI. Trimming cost V 2 bases and J 2 bases, with 6 bases left between them. The CDR3 spells CASSPGRNYGYTF. As DNA, the CDR3 is TGTGCCAGCTCACCAGGCAGAAACTATGGCTACACCTTC.

This clone was observed a single time. The rearrangement uses TRBV10-1 and TRBJ2-7; 13 bases are shared with TRBD2. Germline values: CDR1 WNHNN, CDR2 SYGVQD (reference sequence). The CDR3 is made up of 16 amino acids. J was trimmed by 5 bases and V by 3 bases; bases with no gene match: 7. This CDR3 reads CASSDPGLAGPHEQYF. CDR3 sequence (DNA): TGCGCCAGCAGTGATCCGGGACTAGCGGGACCCCACGAGCAGTACTTC.

This chain joins TRBV2 and TRBJ2-7; 13 bases align to TRBD2. Germline CDR1 and CDR2: SNHLY and FYNNEI. This CDR3 has 23 amino acids. Trimming cost V 1 base and J 3 bases; bases outside gene matches: 24. In DNA form, the CDR3 reads TGTGCCAGCAGTGAAGTCCCCTCGACGTGGACTAGCGGGAGATGGTGGGAAAACTACGAGCAGTACTTC. Translated, it gives CASSEVPSTWTSGRWWENYEQYF.

The chain carries TRBV19 and TRBJ1-5; D unresolved. V lost 6 bases and J lost 3, with 9 bases in between. The CDR3 has 13 amino acids. The V gene's germline CDR1 is LNHDA and CDR2 SQIVND (reference sequence). CDR3 in DNA: TGTGCCAGTAGCGGACGGAACAATCAGCCCCAGCATTTT. Protein: CASSGRNNQPQHF.

CDR3 coding DNA: TGTGCCAGCAGTGAAGCGGCGCCTAGCGGGGTCGAGCAGTTCTTC. Translating gives CASSEAAPSGVEQFF. The chain employs TRBV2 and TRBJ2-1; 9 bases line up with TRBD2. The CDR3 consists of 15 residues. V was clipped by 0 bases and J by 10 bases; unmatched bases: 7. Germline lookup yields CDR1 SNHLY and CDR2 FYNNEI.

The chain couples TRBV5-8 to TRBJ2-7; possibly TRBD1 or TRBD2 for D (5 bases each). V was clipped by 2 bases and J by 2 bases, with 23 bases between them. Germline V gene lookup returns CDR1 SGHTS and CDR2 YDEGEE. This CDR3 spans 18 amino acids. CDR3 DNA: TGTGCCAGCAGCTTCGGGCCCCGACAGCGGATTGCTACCTACGAGCAGTACTTC. Protein product: CASSFGPRQRIATYEQYF.